This TCR beta chain emerged from a study of blood T cell repertoires in COVID-19. Repertoires were generated with immunoSEQ multiplex PCR, while TCRdb's copy carries only in-frame clones and drops some. The sample carries 95,000 to 150,000 clones, roughly 84% recorded once. Germline V gene sequence: CDR1 MNHEY, CDR2 SMNVEV (reference sequence). With 3 bases clipped from V and 6 bases from J, the junction kept 7 bases outside the gene matches. This CDR3 has 15 residues. This clonotype was sampled from a woman aged 25-40 years who had recovered from COVID-19. Sequencing was done on a sample of PBMCs or T cells enriched from blood (not recorded which). The rearrangement joins TRBV27 to TRBJ2-2; 7 bases fit TRBD1. CDR3 sequence: CASSFRQGRAGELFF. The CDR3, as DNA: TGTGCCAGCAGTTTCCGACAGGGAAGGGCCGGGGAGCTGTTTTTT.